The 16 T cell receptor beta chains listed next were all sequenced from one sample in a study of T cell changes during pregnancy in multiple sclerosis. Produced via immunoSEQ multiplex PCR; TCRdb's table is partial and in-frame only. The sample includes roughly 42,000 clones, more than 85% of them seen just once. The sequencing here drew on CD8+ T cells from peripheral blood mononuclear cells, taken in the third trimester of pregnancy. Source of these receptors: a female donor with multiple sclerosis, enrolled in a pregnancy study.

CDR3 sequence reads: CASSFSAPGATGYTF. The CDR3 DNA is TGTGCCAGCAGTTTTTCCGCCCCAGGGGCGACTGGCTACACCTTC. The chain combines TRBV28 with TRBJ1-2; TRBD1 might be the D (6 bases). Trimming took 3 bases from V and 7 from J, leaving 18 bases between them. Germline V gene sequence: CDR1 MDHEN, CDR2 SYDVKM. The CDR3 sequence is 15 residues long.

The chain links TRBV27 to TRBJ2-7; weak D call: TRBD2 (6 bases). Germline V lookup: CDR1 MNHEY, CDR2 SMNVEV (reference sequence). V lost 4 bases, J lost 5 bases, and 18 bases lay in between. The CDR3 has 15 residues. The CDR3: CASSSPDGGLDEQYF. The DNA of the CDR3 is TGTGCCAGCAGTTCCCCGGACGGGGGTTTGGACGAGCAGTACTTC.

The chain has TRBV7-9 and TRBJ2-7; 8 bases are a match to TRBD2. The germline V gene has CDR1 SEHNR and CDR2 FQNEAQ (reference sequence). The CDR3 runs 13 residues. With 4 bases clipped from V and 4 bases from J, the junction kept 3 bases outside the gene matches. The CDR3 sequence is CASSSGTSYEQYF. DNA for the CDR3: TGTGCCAGCAGCTCCGGGACTAGTTACGAGCAGTACTTC. Supplemented by reference TRBV7-9 and TRBJ2-7, the full variable domain reads DTGVSQNPRHKITKRGQNVTFRCDPISEHNRLYWYRQTLGQGPEFLTYFQNEAQLEKSRLLSDRFSAERPKGSFSTLEIQRTEQGDSAMYLCASSSGTSYEQYFGPGTRLTVT.

This rearrangement joins TRBV27 to TRBJ2-1; D unclear. The V gene's germline CDR1 is MNHEY and CDR2 SMNVEV (reference sequence). The CDR3 totals 12 residues. With 5 bases removed from V and 6 bases from J, the gap between germline ends came to 8 bases. CDR3 nucleotide sequence: TGTGCCAGCAGTCCCGGCGGCAATGAGCAGTTCTTC. This translates into CASSPGGNEQFF.

The chain carries TRBV6-4 and TRBJ2-1; 12 positions match TRBD2. This CDR3 contains 15 residues. Germline V gene lookup returns CDR1 MRHNA and CDR2 SNTAGT. J gave up 2 bases and V 5 bases, and 1 base lay outside the gene matches. CDR3 sequence: CASSPSGGAYNEQFF. The CDR3 DNA reads TGTGCCAGCAGTCCTAGCGGGGGGGCCTACAATGAGCAGTTCTTC.

The V call is TRBV28, the J call TRBJ2-7; 7 bases match TRBD1. Germline V gene lookup returns CDR1 MDHEN and CDR2 SYDVKM. There are 15 residues in the CDR3. V was pared by 2 bases and J by 3 bases, with 7 bases of the junction left unmatched. CDR3 amino acids: CASSLMVWDSYEQYF. The CDR3 coding sequence is TGTGCCAGCAGTTTAATGGTTTGGGACAGCTACGAGCAGTACTTC.

This chain links TRBV9 with TRBJ1-1, with D perhaps matching TRBD1 (6 bases). CDR3 length: 15 residues. Germline CDR1 and CDR2: SGDLS and YYNGEE. V lost 4 bases and J 1 base, leaving 14 bases between the germline ends. CDR3 amino acids: CASSSRGNRNTEAFF. Here the CDR3 DNA reads TGTGCCAGCAGCAGCAGGGGAAACAGGAACACTGAAGCTTTCTTT.

The V and J genes are TRBV1 and TRBJ2-3; the listed D gene, TRBD2, was not tested against the DNA. TRBV1 is a pseudogene. The CDR3 runs to 15 residues. The CDR3 coding sequence is TGCACCAGCAGCCAAGACTGGGAGGGAAAAGATACGCAGTATTTT. Protein sequence: CTSSQDWEGKDTQYF.

The gene calls are TRBV19 and TRBJ2-1; 9 nucleotides agree with TRBD2. After removal of 3 bases from V and 8 bases from J, the junction contained 11 bases not matched to a gene. The CDR3 contains 16 residues. Per germline, CDR1 LNHDA and CDR2 SQIVND (reference sequence). CDR3 in amino acids: CASSILSGTSIYEQFF. Here the CDR3 DNA reads TGTGCCAGTAGTATCCTATCCGGGACTAGCATCTATGAGCAGTTCTTC.

V is TRBV27 and J is TRBJ1-4, with TRBD1 matching 12 bases. The CDR3 contains 15 residues. V shed 6 bases, J shed 8 bases, and the junction held 7 bases outside the gene matches. Per germline, CDR1 MNHEY and CDR2 SMNVEV (reference sequence). Here the CDR3 reads CASSQRDRGPEKLFF. The CDR3 nucleotides read TGTGCCAGCAGCCAAAGGGACAGGGGGCCGGAAAAACTGTTTTTT. The whole variable domain, remainder taken from reference TRBV27 and TRBJ1-4, is EAQVTQNPRYLITVTGKKLTVTCSQNMNHEYMSWYRQDPGLGLRQIYYSMNVEVTDKGDVPEGYKVSRKEKRNFPLILESPSPNQTSLYFCASSQRDRGPEKLFFGSGTQLSVL.

This clone showed up just once. The chain combines TRBV28 with TRBJ2-1; no reliable D call. Trimming took 3 bases from V and 2 from J, leaving 5 bases between them. Per germline, CDR1 MDHEN and CDR2 SYDVKM. This CDR3 has 13 amino acids. The CDR3 reads CASSFQAYNEQFF. For the CDR3, the DNA is TGTGCCAGCAGTTTCCAGGCCTACAATGAGCAGTTCTTC.

The chain couples TRBV7-9 to TRBJ2-7; 7 bases map to TRBD2. The germline CDR1 and CDR2 sequences are SEHNR and FQNEAQ (reference sequence). The CDR3 is made up of 14 amino acids. The J segment lost 5 bases and the V segment lost 1 base, leaving 5 bases of the junction unmatched. The CDR3, as DNA: TGTGCCAGCAGCTTAGGGGCGGGAGTGGACGAGCAGTACTTC. Translating it yields CASSLGAGVDEQYF.

The rearrangement links TRBV5-6 to TRBJ2-7, with 7 bases fitting TRBD2. CDR3 length equals 12 residues. With 3 bases clipped from V and 3 bases from J, the junction kept 0 bases outside the gene matches. CDR1 SGHDT and CDR2 YYEEEE come from the germline V gene. CDR3 bases: TGTGCCAGCAGCTGGGGGGGCTACGAGCAGTACTTC. This gives the protein CASSWGGYEQYF.

V is TRBV25-1 and J is TRBJ1-2; no firm D call. The V end lost 1 base, the J end lost 0 bases, and 6 bases lay between the germline ends. Per germline, CDR1 MGHDK and CDR2 SYGVNS. There are 14 residues in the CDR3. This chain's CDR3 is CASSEFSANYGYTF. DNA of the CDR3: TGTGCCAGCAGTGAATTCAGCGCTAACTATGGCTACACCTTC.

V is TRBV12-5 and J is TRBJ2-5; 12 nucleotides line up with TRBD2. Germline CDR1 is LGHNT and CDR2 is FRNRAP. Trimming cost V 1 base and J 3 bases; bases outside gene matches: 3. CDR3 length equals 16 residues. CDR3 region: CASGLGLAGVEETQYF. DNA for the CDR3: TGTGCTAGTGGTTTGGGACTAGCGGGAGTAGAAGAGACCCAGTACTTC.

The chain combines TRBV27 with TRBJ2-7; 7 bases align to TRBD1. CDR1 and CDR2 from the germline V gene are MNHEY and SMNVEV (reference sequence). Trimming at V came to 5 bases and at J to 0 bases, leaving 4 bases not matched to a gene. This CDR3 spans 14 amino acids. This chain's CDR3 is CASSPDRSSYEQYF. DNA for the CDR3: TGTGCCAGCAGTCCGGACAGGAGCTCCTACGAGCAGTACTTC.